These T cell receptor beta chains were read from a single sample in a study of blood T cells in healthy people across ages. In TCRdb, the 5' RACE reads were re-called with MiXCR into one record per CDR3 protein. The table records about 1.1 million distinct CDR3 sequences, about two fifths of them present only once. Sequencing was done on a sample of blood. Receptors originate from a man younger than 30 in good health. The CDR3 runs from the conserved cysteine through the conserved F or W. Fields, in order: CDR3 length, J gene, D gene, clone size, V gene, CDR3 protein, CDR3 DNA. The D gene is left open where the match is weak. Part of the rows lack a size; the others show once, few, many or a class for expanded clones.

>14|TRBJ2-3|.|many|TRBV7-9
CASSLAGGSDTQYF
TGTGCCAGCAGCTTGGCGGGCGGGTCAGATACGCAGTATTTT
>16|TRBJ1-2|TRBD1|.|TRBV20-1
CSAQTPGQGGEYGYTF
TGCAGTGCCCAAACCCCTGGACAGGGTGGGGAATATGGCTACACCTTC
>18|TRBJ1-2|.|.|TRBV4-2
CAGSQEGRQLPSGTGYTF
TGTGCCGGCAGCCAAGAAGGAAGACAGTTACCTTCCGGAACCGGCTACACCTTC
>14|TRBJ2-1|.|few|TRBV20-1
CSADSQQVHNEQFF
TGCAGTGCCGACAGCCAACAGGTACACAATGAGCAGTTCTTC
>16|TRBJ2-1|.|few|TRBV5-1
CASSLQGPLGYNEQFF
TGCGCCAGCAGCTTGCAGGGCCCCTTAGGTTACAATGAGCAGTTCTTC
>15|TRBJ2-3|TRBD1|.|TRBV6-5
CASSRKTGDTDTQYF
TGTGCCAGCAGTCGCAAGACAGGGGACACAGATACGCAGTATTTT
>15|TRBJ2-1|.|.|TRBV20-1
CSARPLGSAAYEQFF
TGCAGTGCTAGACCGCTGGGGAGTGCCGCCTACGAGCAGTTCTTC
>11|TRBJ1-2|.|many|TRBV7-9
CASSRLYGYTF
TGTGCCAGCAGCCGCCTATATGGCTACACCTTC
>16|TRBJ2-3|TRBD1|.|TRBV25-1
CASSEMTGKEKDTQYF
TGTGCCAGCAGTGAGATGACAGGGAAGGAGAAAGATACGCAGTATTTT
>13|TRBJ2-7|.|.|TRBV9
CASSVASDYEQYF
TGTGCCAGCAGCGTAGCATCGGATTACGAGCAGTACTTC
>15|TRBJ1-4|.|.|TRBV21-1
CASSKLGSTNEKLFF
TGTGCCAGCAGCAAACTGGGTTCAACTAATGAAAAACTGTTTTTT
>15|TRBJ1-1|TRBD1|few|TRBV29-1
CSVPKGDRADTEAFF
TGCAGCGTCCCTAAAGGAGACAGGGCGGACACTGAAGCTTTCTTT
>14|TRBJ2-5|TRBD2|.|TRBV29-1
CSVRTSGGSSEQYF
TGCAGCGTAAGGACTAGCGGGGGGTCGAGTGAGCAGTACTTC
>14|TRBJ1-1|.|few|TRBV6-6
CASSYVGLNTEAFF
TGTGCCAGCAGTTACGTCGGACTGAACACTGAAGCTTTCTTT
>13|TRBJ1-2|.|.|TRBV10-3
CAIRSGPSDGYTF
TGTGCCATCAGGTCAGGGCCCTCAGATGGCTACACCTTC
>15|TRBJ1-2|.|.|TRBV5-6
CASSSPGRADYGYTF
TGTGCTAGCAGCTCCCCTGGCAGGGCCGACTATGGCTACACCTTC
>14|TRBJ2-4|.|once|TRBV5-1
CASSLVGRENIQYF
TGCGCCAGCAGCTTGGTAGGCAGGGAGAACATTCAGTACTTC
>15|TRBJ1-1|TRBD1|.|TRBV3-1
CASSTRTGTNTEAFF
TGTGCCAGCAGCACGCGGACAGGGACGAACACTGAAGCTTTCTTT
>14|TRBJ2-1|TRBD2|.|TRBV6-5
CASSYASGGGEQFF
TGTGCCAGCAGTTATGCTAGCGGGGGGGGTGAGCAGTTCTTC
>16|TRBJ2-1|TRBD2|.|TRBV27
CAGSRLAGGLNNEQFF
TGTGCCGGCAGTCGACTAGCGGGGGGATTAAACAATGAGCAGTTCTTC
>13|TRBJ1-2|.|.|TRBV30
CAWSGRVNYGYTF
TGTGCCTGGAGTGGCAGGGTTAACTATGGCTACACCTTC
>15|TRBJ1-5|.|.|TRBV27
CASSGRAYSNQPQHF
TGTGCCAGCAGCGGGCGGGCGTATAGCAATCAGCCCCAGCATTTT
>17|TRBJ2-2|TRBD2|.|TRBV11-2
CASSLGMELAATGELFF
TGTGCCAGCAGCTTAGGGATGGAACTAGCGGCCACCGGGGAGCTGTTTTTT